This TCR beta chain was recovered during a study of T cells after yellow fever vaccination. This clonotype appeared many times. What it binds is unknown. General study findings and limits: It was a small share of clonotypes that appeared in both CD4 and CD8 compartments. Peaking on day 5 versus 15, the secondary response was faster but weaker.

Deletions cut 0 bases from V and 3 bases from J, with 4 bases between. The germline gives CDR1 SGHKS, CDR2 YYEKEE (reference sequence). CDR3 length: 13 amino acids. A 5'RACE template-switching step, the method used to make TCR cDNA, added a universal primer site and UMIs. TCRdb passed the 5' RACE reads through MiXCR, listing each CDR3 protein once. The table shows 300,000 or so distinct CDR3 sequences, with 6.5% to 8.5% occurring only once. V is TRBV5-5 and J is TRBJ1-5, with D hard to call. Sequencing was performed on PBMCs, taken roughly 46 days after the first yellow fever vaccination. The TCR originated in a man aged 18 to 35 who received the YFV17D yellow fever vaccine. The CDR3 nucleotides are TGTGCCAGCAGCTTGGGTTTCAATCAGCCCCAGCATTTT. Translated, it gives CASSLGFNQPQHF.